This T cell receptor (beta chain) was captured by sequencing in a study of blood T cells in healthy people across ages. Study conclusions and caveats: In older individuals, TCR beta diversity per million T cells was lower, falling roughly linearly with age.

Together with a sample-barcoded 5' primer, a J-beta primer mix was included in a second PCR lasting roughly 6 to 12 cycles. TCRdb reprocessed the 5' RACE reads with MiXCR, giving one entry per CDR3 protein. This sample has 500,000 to 700,000 distinct CDR3 sequences, with 25% to 30% found just once. The donors, healthy Caucasians from Russia, were aged 6 to 90. Every sample yielded at least 7 million isolated PBMCs. Germline CDR1 MNHEY, CDR2 SMNVEV (reference sequence). V was pared by 9 bases and J by 6 bases, with 20 bases between. The CDR3 contains 14 residues. Regarding this clonotype: As yet, its antigen is unknown.

Input material: blood. V and J are TRBV27 and TRBJ2-5; perhaps TRBD1 as D (6 bases). The clonotype originates from a woman older than 75 in good health. The chain's CDR3 is CASQGWGLGKTQYF. CDR3 bases: TGTGCCAGTCAAGGATGGGGGCTCGGAAAGACCCAGTACTTC.